A single sample gave rise to the 16 T cell receptor beta chains below, sequenced in a study of OX40 agonist ivuxolimab in advanced cancers. Profiling relied on immunoSEQ multiplex PCR, and the TCRdb table lists in-frame clones only, not all of them. The sample holds about 66,000 clones; 85% to 90% are singletons and the top ten take around 0.68%. Sequencing was performed on CD4+ or CD8+ T cells sorted from blood, taken in a trial of the OX40 agonist ivuxolimab. Receptors were obtained from an adult with an advanced solid tumor such as melanoma, head and neck, liver or kidney cancer.

The chain links TRBV7-2 to TRBJ2-5; 7 bases line up with TRBD1. The CDR3 consists of 16 residues. J lost 3 bases, V lost 0 bases, and 7 bases had no gene match. Looked up from germline, CDR1 is SGHTA and CDR2 is FQGNSA. For the CDR3, the DNA is TGTGCCAGCAGCTTAGCGCAAAGACAGGGTAAAGAGACCCAGTACTTC. As protein: CASSLAQRQGKETQYF.

The chain links TRBV5-1 to TRBJ2-3, with D uncertain. Per germline, CDR1 SGHRS and CDR2 YFSETQ. There are 12 residues in the CDR3. Trimming took off 0 bases at V and 2 bases at J, with 1 base between the two ends. CDR3 bases: TGCGCCAGCAGCTTGGACACAGATACGCAGTATTTT. It specifies CASSLDTDTQYF.

The rearrangement uses TRBV6-5 and TRBJ2-7; D uncertain. CDR3 length: 13 amino acids. The ends were cut back, 5 bases at V and 9 bases at J, with 17 bases in the middle. Germline values: CDR1 MNHEY, CDR2 SVGAGI. DNA for the CDR3: TGTGCCAGCAGTATGTTTGTCACTACGGGGCAGTACTTC. Protein: CASSMFVTTGQYF.

The chain is built from TRBV4-3 and TRBJ1-1; 7 nucleotides align to TRBD1. The germline V gene has CDR1 LGHNA and CDR2 YSLEER. This CDR3 is 16 amino acids long. The V segment lost 4 bases and the J segment 4 bases; nucleotides outside the gene matches: 12. CDR3 coding DNA: TGCGCCAGCAGCCTCCTTGGAGGACAGGACAGCACTGAAGCTTTCTTT. Translation: CASSLLGGQDSTEAFF.

The chain carries TRBV27 and TRBJ1-1; 10 bases align to TRBD1. V shed 5 bases and J 3 bases; nucleotides not matched to a gene: 6. The CDR3 consists of 15 residues. From germline, CDR1 is MNHEY and CDR2 SMNVEV (reference sequence). The CDR3 reads CASSPTGGGDTEAFF. DNA for the CDR3: TGTGCCAGCAGTCCGACAGGGGGCGGGGACACTGAAGCTTTCTTT.

The V gene is TRBV19, the J gene TRBJ1-1; D is ambiguous. Germline lookup yields CDR1 LNHDA and CDR2 SQIVND (reference sequence). The CDR3 is made up of 15 amino acids. Trimming cost V 5 bases and J 1 base, with 14 bases left between them. CDR3 in amino acids: CASSLRFNRNTEAFF. CDR3 sequence (DNA): TGTGCCAGTAGTCTTCGGTTTAACAGGAACACTGAAGCTTTCTTT.

The rearrangement links TRBV18 to TRBJ2-3, with D possibly being TRBD2 (6 bases). CDR1 KGHSH and CDR2 LQKENI come from the germline V gene. This CDR3 is 14 amino acids long. The V gene lost 3 bases and the J gene lost 4 bases, with 11 bases spanning the gap. The CDR3 nucleotides read TGTGCCAGCTCACCTACTAGCAGCGCAGATACGCAGTATTTT. Residues: CASSPTSSADTQYF.

This clone was counted between two and nine times. This chain joins TRBV10-3 and TRBJ2-3; 10 nucleotides align to TRBD2. The CDR3 length is 14 residues. V was clipped by 8 bases and J by 3 bases; unmatched bases: 5. CDR1 ENHRY and CDR2 SYGVKD come from the germline V gene. Here the CDR3 reads CAIQAGGLTDTQYF. The CDR3 DNA reads TGTGCCATCCAAGCGGGGGGGCTGACAGATACGCAGTATTTT.

J is TRBJ1-2 and V is TRBV5-6; 9 bases fit TRBD1. V lost 6 bases to trimming and J lost 5 bases; unmatched junction nucleotides: 14. Germline V CDR1 and CDR2: SGHDT, YYEEEE. The CDR3 covers 16 residues. For the CDR3, the DNA is TGTGCCAGCAAGATTACGGGACAGGGACCCCGATATGGCTACACCTTC. The encoded protein is CASKITGQGPRYGYTF.

The chain has TRBV7-3 and TRBJ2-6; D uncertain. V shed 0 bases and J shed 12 bases, with 9 bases lying between them. The germline V gene has CDR1 SGHTA and CDR2 FQGTGA. There are 13 residues in the CDR3. The CDR3 here is CASSLTSTGVLTF. The CDR3 region has the DNA TGTGCCAGCAGCTTAACGTCGACGGGCGTCCTGACTTTC.

The V and J genes are TRBV5-1 and TRBJ1-1; 12 nucleotides match TRBD1. The germline V gene has CDR1 SGHRS and CDR2 YFSETQ. The CDR3 contains 17 residues. V lost 0 bases to trimming and J lost 1 base; unmatched junction nucleotides: 4. This CDR3 reads CASSLAGTGGWNTEAFF. The CDR3 DNA follows: TGCGCCAGCAGCTTGGCCGGGACAGGGGGCTGGAACACTGAAGCTTTCTTT.

The chain combines TRBV15 with TRBJ2-1, with TRBD2 as a possible D gene (6 bases). Trimming cost V 6 bases and J 7 bases, with 19 bases left between them. Germline CDR1 and CDR2: LNHNV and YYDKDF (reference sequence). This CDR3 is 15 amino acids long. The CDR3 nucleotides read TGTGCCACCAGGGAGGGGTACCTTGAGGTGAATGAGCAGTTCTTC. Residues: CATREGYLEVNEQFF.

V gene TRBV5-4 combines with J gene TRBJ2-2; 9 positions match TRBD1. The germline V gene has CDR1 SGHNT and CDR2 YYREEE (reference sequence). The CDR3 runs to 17 residues. After removal of 4 bases from V and 6 bases from J, the junction contained 13 bases not matched to a gene. The CDR3 loop reads CASSPIPGQGWSGELFF. In DNA form, the CDR3 reads TGTGCCAGCAGCCCTATACCGGGACAGGGTTGGTCCGGGGAGCTGTTTTTT.

The CDR3, as DNA: TGTGCCAGCAGCTTACAGGGGCCAGCGAACACCGGGGAGCTGTTTTTT. Residues: CASSLQGPANTGELFF. This chain uses TRBV7-3 with TRBJ2-2, with a weak D call TRBD1 (6 bases). The CDR3 is 16 residues long. Germline CDR1 SGHTA, CDR2 FQGTGA. V was trimmed by 2 bases and J by 0 bases, leaving 10 bases between them. Looking up the rest from reference TRBV7-3 and TRBJ2-2 gives the full variable domain: GAGVSQTPSNKVTEKGKYVELRCDPISGHTALYWYRQSLGQGPEFLIYFQGTGAADDSGLPNDRFFAVRPEGSVSTLKIQRTERGDSAVYLCASSLQGPANTGELFFGEGSRLTVL.

This chain links TRBV7-2 with TRBJ2-7; D not certain. V lost 1 base to trimming and J lost 5 bases, with 6 bases between them. The CDR3 runs to 12 residues. Germline lookup yields CDR1 SGHTA and CDR2 FQGNSA. The CDR3 DNA reads as TGTGCCAGCAGCTTAGTGGGGAACGAGCAGTACTTC. This encodes CASSLVGNEQYF.

The chain recombines TRBV9 with TRBJ1-4; TRBD1 agrees at 7 bases. The CDR3 spans 15 residues. J lost 5 bases, V lost 2 bases, and 6 bases had no gene match. The germline V gene encodes CDR1 SGDLS and CDR2 YYNGEE. The CDR3: CASSVAGTANEKLFF. The DNA for the CDR3 is TGTGCCAGCAGCGTCGCCGGGACAGCAAATGAAAAACTGTTTTTT.